In its sample, the clone carrying this TCR beta chain was seen many times. Template material for amplifying TCR beta CDR3 regions consisted of RNA transcripts. A set of HTBI primers served as the primers for a first-round RT-PCR of the TCR CDR3. TCRdb recomputed calls from the multiplex PCR reads with MiXCR, one row per CDR3 protein. The data hold over 650,000 distinct CDR3 sequences, with about 16% observed a single time. The V gene lost 5 bases and the J gene lost 7 bases, with 15 bases spanning the gap. The CDR3 covers 13 residues. The germline V gene has CDR1 SEHNR and CDR2 FQNEAQ (reference sequence). These data originate in a study of T cells in Graves' hyperthyroidism and ophthalmopathy.

The sample taken for sequencing was blood. The chain combines TRBV7-9 with TRBJ2-7; unclear D gene. The sequence derives from a man between 18 and 29 years old with Graves' hyperthyroidism. CDR3 DNA sequence: TGTGCCAGCAGCCCCCGGGCCGCGGAAGAGCAGTACTTC. It yields the protein CASSPRAAEEQYF.